This entry is about one T cell receptor beta chain. These data come from a study of blood T cell repertoires in COVID-19. Overall study: COVID-19 samples collected from the United States, Italy and Spain covered acute and convalescent phases.

Germline V gene data show CDR1 as LGHNA and CDR2 as YNFKEQ. The length of the CDR3 is 17 residues. V was clipped by 0 bases and J by 9 bases; unmatched bases: 7. Seattle enrolled patients during active infection and tracked them longitudinally. Clones were sequenced by immunoSEQ multiplex PCR, and TCRdb holds only the in-frame ones, with some missing. The table includes about 300,000 clones, around 90% detected once. This TCR derives from a woman between 45 and 65 years old with COVID-19, enrolled during active disease. The specimen was peripheral blood. The chain carries TRBV4-2 and TRBJ2-3; TRBD2 aligns across 15 bases. CDR3 bases: TGTGCCAGCAGCCAAGATTTCTGGACTAGCGGGAGGGGAACGCAGTATTTT. Translation: CASSQDFWTSGRGTQYF.